Sequencing of this T cell receptor (beta chain) was carried out in a study of T-cell memory formation after mild COVID-19. Trimming removed 8 bases from V and 5 bases from J; junction bases left unmatched: 3. The length of the CDR3 is 12 residues. CDR1 and CDR2 from the germline V gene are SQVTM and ANQGSEA. In TCRdb, the 5' RACE reads were re-called with MiXCR into one record per CDR3 protein. The sample records about 560,000 distinct CDR3 sequences, less than 25% being singletons. The sequenced sample was PBMCs or a T cell subset sorted from them (not recorded which). J is TRBJ1-5 and V is TRBV29-1, with 10 bases identical to TRBD1. The TCR was taken from an adult woman who had mild COVID-19 (a few samples of this study predate the infection). Cell type and time point are not known. Here the CDR3 DNA reads TGCAGCACCGGGACAGGGGATCAGCCCCAGCATTTT. Protein: CSTGTGDQPQHF.